The 19 T cell receptor beta chains in this list originate from one sample, sequenced in a study of shared clonotypes between healthy human individuals. This table comes from immunoSEQ multiplex PCR, and its TCRdb copy is limited to in-frame clones, with some not included. The table lists fewer than 2.5 million clones, roughly 93% of them singletons. Sequencing was carried out using naive CD4+ T cells from PBMCs. Subset given: CD45RA+ positively selected. The origin of the receptors is a man aged 18-30 years in good health. Some clones in this sample may be carry-over from other donors' samples.

This clone has only a few counts. The rearrangement links TRBV27 to TRBJ1-1, with D tentatively TRBD1 (5 bases). The CDR3 is made up of 15 amino acids. Germline CDR1 is MNHEY and CDR2 is SMNVEV (reference sequence). Trimming pared 2 bases from V and 6 bases from J, leaving 16 bases between. DNA of the CDR3: TGTGCCAGCAGTTTAAGTGGGGCCAGAACGTCTGAAGCTTTCTTT. Protein product: CASSLSGARTSEAFF.

The V call is TRBV15, the J call TRBJ2-5; 7 bases agree with TRBD1. This CDR3 has 15 residues. Germline lookup yields CDR1 LNHNV and CDR2 YYDKDF (reference sequence). V lost 0 bases, J lost 1 base, and 2 bases stayed unmatched. Written as DNA, the CDR3 is TGTGCCACCAGCAGAGATCGGGACAGCCAAGAGACCCAGTACTTC. Its protein is CATSRDRDSQETQYF.

The chain links TRBV29-1 to TRBJ2-5; the D is unclear. Deletions cut 3 bases from V and 5 bases from J, with 10 bases between. Per germline, CDR1 SQVTM and CDR2 ANQGSEA. CDR3 size: 12 residues. Written as DNA, the CDR3 is TGCAGCGTTGAGTCAGATGGGGAGACCCAGTACTTC. It yields the protein CSVESDGETQYF.

The J gene is TRBJ1-2, the V gene TRBV7-6, with TRBD1 matching 7 bases. This CDR3 has 14 amino acids. Trimming cost V 5 bases and J 4 bases; bases outside gene matches: 7. Per germline, CDR1 SGHVS and CDR2 FNYEAQ. CDR3: CASSLTGESYGYTF. CDR3 coding DNA: TGTGCCAGCAGCCTAACAGGGGAAAGCTATGGCTACACCTTC.

V and J are TRBV7-9 and TRBJ2-1; 7 bases align to TRBD2. This CDR3 contains 14 residues. Per germline, CDR1 SEHNR and CDR2 FQNEAQ (reference sequence). V lost 0 bases and J lost 8; bases outside the gene matches: 4. CDR3 sequence: CASSLARGSDEQFF. The DNA for the CDR3 is TGTGCCAGCAGCTTAGCGCGGGGGTCCGATGAGCAGTTCTTC. The full variable domain, with the rest looked up from reference TRBV7-9 and TRBJ2-1, is DTGVSQNPRHKITKRGQNVTFRCDPISEHNRLYWYRQTLGQGPEFLTYFQNEAQLEKSRLLSDRFSAERPKGSFSTLEIQRTEQGDSAMYLCASSLARGSDEQFFGPGTRLTVL.

The chain has TRBV7-8 and TRBJ1-3; D remains unclear. Looked up from germline, CDR1 is SGHVS and CDR2 is FQNEAQ. The CDR3 totals 17 residues. Trimming left V 7 bases short and J 0 bases short, with 19 bases between. Here the CDR3 DNA reads TGTGCCAGCACCGGCTTCGGGCGGAACCTCTCTGGAAACACCATATATTTT. Translated: CASTGFGRNLSGNTIYF.

The J gene is TRBJ1-1, the V gene TRBV5-1, with a tentative D call TRBD1 (6 bases). Germline-derived CDR1 and CDR2 are SGHRS and YFSETQ. The CDR3 extends over 18 amino acids. Trimming took off 0 bases at V and 1 base at J, with 19 bases between the two ends. The CDR3 sequence is CASSLDPKYRDWNTEAFF. DNA of the CDR3: TGCGCCAGCAGCTTGGACCCCAAATACAGGGATTGGAACACTGAAGCTTTCTTT.

The chain uses TRBV5-6 and TRBJ2-2; possibly TRBD1 for D (6 bases). Trimming cost V 4 bases and J 7 bases, with 20 bases left between them. From germline, CDR1 is SGHDT and CDR2 YYEEEE. The CDR3 spans 16 residues. The CDR3, as DNA: TGTGCCAGCAGCAACATACAGGGTCTGTACGGCGGGGAGCTGTTTTTT. Amino acids: CASSNIQGLYGGELFF.

To note about this clone: Sequence at one end of the junction differs from germline and may be a read error. This sample also contains other DNA sequences that code for the same CDR3. V gene TRBV6-5 combines with J gene TRBJ2-7; D assignment may be TRBD1 or TRBD2 (5 bases each). Germline V gene lookup returns CDR1 MNHEY and CDR2 SVGAGI. The CDR3 has 15 residues. The CDR3 DNA reads TGTGCCAGCAGCTACTCCGGGACCTCCAGCTACGAGCAGTACTTC. Amino acid sequence: CASSYSGTSSYEQYF.

CDR3 coding DNA: TGTGCCAGCAGTCTAGTAGCCGGACTTTATCAGCCCCAGCATTTT. It codes for CASSLVAGLYQPQHF. The chain joins TRBV28 to TRBJ1-5; D unresolved. Germline V CDR1 and CDR2: MDHEN, SYDVKM. Trimming cost V 5 bases and J 5 bases, with 16 bases left between them. CDR3 length equals 15 residues.

J is TRBJ2-7 and V is TRBV28; the D gene is possibly TRBD2 (5 bases). The CDR3 is made up of 16 amino acids. Looked up from germline, CDR1 is MDHEN and CDR2 is SYDVKM. The germline V and J ends were trimmed by 8 bases and 0 bases, with 20 bases remaining between them. CDR3 residues: CASYPPRGLSSYEQYF. CDR3 nucleotide sequence: TGTGCCAGCTACCCGCCCCGAGGGCTAAGCTCCTACGAGCAGTACTTC. The full variable domain, in which reference TRBV28 and TRBJ2-7 provide the parts outside the CDR3, is DVKVTQSSRYLVKRTGEKVFLECVQDMDHENMFWYRQDPGLGLRLIYFSYDVKMKEKGDIPEGYSVSREKKERFSLILESASTNQTSMYLCASYPPRGLSSYEQYFGPGTRLTVT.

CDR3 in amino acids: CASSFEHQGGEQYF. The CDR3 DNA is TGCGCCAGCAGCTTCGAACACCAGGGTGGGGAGCAGTACTTC. J is TRBJ2-7 and V is TRBV5-1, with a possible D match to TRBD1 (5 bases). Germline V gene lookup returns CDR1 SGHRS and CDR2 YFSETQ. This CDR3 contains 14 residues. V gave up 2 bases and J gave up 7 bases, with 16 bases separating them.

The chain recombines TRBV5-4 with TRBJ1-6, with TRBD1 matching over 9 bases. The CDR3 has 17 residues. Per the germline V gene, CDR1 is SGHNT and CDR2 is YYREEE (reference sequence). The ends lost 4 bases at V and 10 bases at J; junction bases unmatched: 15. CDR3 sequence: CASSQEIPGQGNSPLHF. Here the CDR3 DNA reads TGTGCCAGCAGCCAAGAGATTCCGGGACAGGGAAACTCACCCCTCCACTTT.

This chain uses TRBV7-2 with TRBJ2-1; D is undetermined. The length of the CDR3 is 13 residues. The germline V gene has CDR1 SGHTA and CDR2 FQGNSA. V was trimmed by 5 bases and J by 5 bases, leaving 10 bases between them. The CDR3 is CASSLGWNNEQFF. CDR3 nucleotides: TGTGCCAGCAGCCTAGGGTGGAACAATGAGCAGTTCTTC.

Concerning this clone: Within the sample, other DNA sequences also encode this same CDR3. This chain joins TRBV28 and TRBJ1-2, with a weak D call TRBD1 (5 bases). V was pared by 6 bases and J by 7 bases, with 15 bases between. This CDR3 spans 13 amino acids. CDR1 MDHEN and CDR2 SYDVKM come from the germline V gene. The CDR3: CASSSGGGIGYTF. CDR3 DNA sequence: TGTGCCAGCAGCTCCGGGGGTGGGATTGGCTACACCTTC.

The chain links TRBV10-3 to TRBJ2-2; D not resolved. Trimming took 6 bases from V and 7 from J, leaving 9 bases between them. The CDR3 has 12 residues. Germline values: CDR1 ENHRY, CDR2 SYGVKD. The CDR3 nucleotides are TGTGCCATCAGCAGATCCGGCGGGGAGCTGTTTTTT. Translation gives CAISRSGGELFF.

In its sample, this clone was seen once. J is TRBJ1-6 and V is TRBV27; D ambiguous. The CDR3 covers 17 residues. Trimming left V 5 bases short and J 6 bases short, with 20 bases between. Looked up from germline, CDR1 is MNHEY and CDR2 is SMNVEV (reference sequence). The CDR3 DNA sequence: TGTGCCAGCAGTCTACGACCTTTGGCATTTTTTAATTCACCCCTCCACTTT. Protein: CASSLRPLAFFNSPLHF.

The chain joins TRBV11-2 to TRBJ2-1; a weak D match, TRBD2 (6 bases). Germline loops: CDR1 SGHAT, CDR2 FQNNGV. The V gene lost 1 base and the J gene lost 6 bases, with 16 bases spanning the gap. The CDR3 has 16 amino acids. In DNA form, the CDR3 reads TGTGCCAGCAGCTTAGCGACTAGTCCTTCGAGCAATGAGCAGTTCTTC. Protein: CASSLATSPSSNEQFF.

Remarks on this clone: Different DNA sequences within this sample yield the same CDR3. The chain is built from TRBV30 and TRBJ1-5; D gene uncertain. This CDR3 contains 13 residues. Trimming removed 3 bases from V and 0 bases from J, with 6 bases in between. CDR1 and CDR2 from the germline V gene are GTSNPN and SVGIG (reference sequence). CDR3: CAWSEGSNQPQHF. CDR3 DNA sequence: TGTGCCTGGAGCGAAGGTAGCAATCAGCCCCAGCATTTT. The whole variable domain, remainder taken from reference TRBV30 and TRBJ1-5, is SQTIHQWPATLVQPVGSPLSLECTVEGTSNPNLYWYRQAAGRGLQLLFYSVGIGQISSEVPQNLSASRPQDRQFILSSKKLLLSDSGFYLCAWSEGSNQPQHFGDGTRLSIL.